Described below is a single T cell receptor (beta chain) sequence and its context. The antigen it binds to is not known. Base-call qualities are not available, and no considerably larger clone is one nucleotide away. Distinct nucleotide sequences in the sample also encode this CDR3. Library method: the immunoSEQ multiplex PCR assay. Not all clones reach the TCRdb copy of this immuneACCESS table, which keeps in-frame sequences only. Checked studies attribute under half of the gap to unresolved V genes and leave the rest unexplained. This sample comprises more than 55,000 clones, roughly nine tenths of them detected only once. Jointly, the top ten make up 1.5% to 2% of the sample. This specimen comes from a study of T cell changes during pregnancy in multiple sclerosis (dated by TCRdb to between 2019 and 2020). Background on the whole study: The study examined how the T cell repertoire changed over the course of pregnancy in women with multiple sclerosis.

For CDR1 and CDR2, the germline V gene (reference sequence) lists LNHDA and SQIVND. The trim is 3 bases for V and 1 base for J, with a gap of 5 bases between the germline ends. The cysteine opens and the phenylalanine closes a CDR3 of 13 amino acids. The sequence is cut down to CDR3 DNA, 39 bases in frame from base 1. This TCR came from a female donor in good health, enrolled as a control in a pregnancy study. The sequenced sample was peripheral blood, obtained in the first trimester of pregnancy. The rearrangement combines TRBV19 with TRBJ2-3; the D gene remains uncertain. Here the CDR3 is given as CASSITGTDTQYF. The nucleotide sequence is given as TGTGCCAGTAGTATCACGGGCACAGATACGCAGTATTTT.